These 5 T cell receptor beta chains were sequenced from one sample in a study of T cell changes during pregnancy in multiple sclerosis. Here immunoSEQ multiplex PCR was the method, and the copy in TCRdb shows in-frame clones only, minus some. The sample includes about 40,000 clones, 80% to 90% of them seen just once. The sequenced sample was peripheral blood, obtained in the first trimester of pregnancy. The receptors stem from a female donor in good health, enrolled as a control in a pregnancy study.

This chain joins TRBV27 and TRBJ1-2, with D possibly matching TRBD1 (5 bases). V dropped 6 bases and J dropped 4 bases, with 12 bases sitting between them. Germline CDR1 and CDR2: MNHEY and SMNVEV (reference sequence). The CDR3 is 13 residues long. CDR3 loop: CASRGGLVYGYTF. In nucleotides, the CDR3 is TGTGCCAGCAGGGGGGGGTTGGTCTATGGCTACACCTTC.

J is TRBJ1-2 and V is TRBV19; tentative D call: TRBD1 (5 bases). Germline CDR1 LNHDA, CDR2 SQIVND (reference sequence). The CDR3 length is 14 residues. V was pared by 9 bases and J by 4 bases, with 18 bases between. CDR3 bases: TGTGCCAGCCTATCTCAGGGCGGACCCTATGGCTACACCTTC. Its protein product is CASLSQGGPYGYTF.

This chain connects TRBV6-1 to TRBJ1-1; D gene uncertain. V gave up 6 bases and J gave up 11 bases, with 25 bases separating them. The CDR3 has 15 amino acids. Germline V gene sequence: CDR1 MNHNS, CDR2 SASEGT. The CDR3 DNA follows: TGTGCCAGCAGCCCTACGACGGAGGGCCGCATAAGTGCTTTCTTT. This encodes CASSPTTEGRISAFF.

The rearrangement uses TRBV7-9 and TRBJ1-1; 8 bases align to TRBD1. Germline V gene sequence: CDR1 SEHNR, CDR2 FQNEAQ (reference sequence). V was clipped by 6 bases and J by 5 bases; unmatched bases: 11. The CDR3 extends over 15 amino acids. CDR3 protein: CASRPGTGTRTEAFF. The CDR3 nucleotides read TGTGCCAGCAGGCCGGGGACAGGAACGAGAACTGAAGCTTTCTTT.

The genes are TRBV7-2 and TRBJ2-7; D uncertain. This CDR3 is built from 12 residues. V shed 5 bases and J shed 6 bases, with 11 bases lying between them. Germline CDR1 SGHTA, CDR2 FQGNSA. The CDR3 sequence: CASSLSPREQYF. As DNA, the CDR3 is TGTGCCAGCAGCCTAAGCCCCCGCGAGCAGTACTTC. The whole variable domain, remainder taken from reference TRBV7-2 and TRBJ2-7, is GAGVSQSPSNKVTEKGKDVELRCDPISGHTALYWYRQSLGQGLEFLIYFQGNSAPDKSGLPSDRFSAERTGGSVSTLTIQRTQQEDSAVYLCASSLSPREQYFGPGTRLTVT.